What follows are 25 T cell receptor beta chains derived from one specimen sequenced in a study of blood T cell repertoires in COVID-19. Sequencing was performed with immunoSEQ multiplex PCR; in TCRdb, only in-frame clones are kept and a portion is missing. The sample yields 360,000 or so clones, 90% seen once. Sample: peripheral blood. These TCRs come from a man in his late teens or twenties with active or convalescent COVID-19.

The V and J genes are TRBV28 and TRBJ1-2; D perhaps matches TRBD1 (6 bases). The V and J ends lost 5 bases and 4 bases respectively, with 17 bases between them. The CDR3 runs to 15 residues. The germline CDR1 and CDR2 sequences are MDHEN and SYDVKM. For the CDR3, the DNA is TGTGCCAGCAGTACCAGGGGCTTTTTCCTCTATGGCTACACCTTC. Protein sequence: CASSTRGFFLYGYTF.

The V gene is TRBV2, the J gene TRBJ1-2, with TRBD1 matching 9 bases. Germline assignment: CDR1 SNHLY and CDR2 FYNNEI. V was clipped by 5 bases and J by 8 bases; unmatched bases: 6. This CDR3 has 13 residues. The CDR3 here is CASSSGQGEGYTF. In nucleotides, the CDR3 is TGTGCCAGCAGTTCGGGACAGGGAGAAGGCTACACCTTC. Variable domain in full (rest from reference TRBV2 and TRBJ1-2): EPEVTQTPSHQVTQMGQEVILRCVPISNHLYFYWYRQILGQKVEFLVSFYNNEISEKSEIFDDQFSVERPDGSNFTLKIRSTKLEDSAMYFCASSSGQGEGYTFGSGTRLTVV.

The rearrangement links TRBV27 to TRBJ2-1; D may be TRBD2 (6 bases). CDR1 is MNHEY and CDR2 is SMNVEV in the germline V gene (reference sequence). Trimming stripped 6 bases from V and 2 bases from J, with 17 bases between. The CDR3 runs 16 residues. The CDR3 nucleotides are TGTGCCAGCAGCTTAGCGGCCCCGGGGACCTACAATGAGCAGTTCTTC. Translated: CASSLAAPGTYNEQFF.

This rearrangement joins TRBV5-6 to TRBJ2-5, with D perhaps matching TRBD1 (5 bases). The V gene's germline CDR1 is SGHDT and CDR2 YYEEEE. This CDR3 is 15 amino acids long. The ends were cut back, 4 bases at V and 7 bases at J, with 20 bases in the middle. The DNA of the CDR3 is TGTGCCAGCAGCCCTTCCGACAGAGCCCCAAGGACCCAGTACTTC. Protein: CASSPSDRAPRTQYF.

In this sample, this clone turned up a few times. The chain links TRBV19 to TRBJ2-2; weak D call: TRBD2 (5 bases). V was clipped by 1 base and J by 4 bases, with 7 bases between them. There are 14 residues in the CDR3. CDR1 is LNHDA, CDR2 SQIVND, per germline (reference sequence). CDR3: CASSIGGGTGELFF. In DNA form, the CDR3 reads TGTGCCAGTAGTATAGGAGGAGGCACCGGGGAGCTGTTTTTT.

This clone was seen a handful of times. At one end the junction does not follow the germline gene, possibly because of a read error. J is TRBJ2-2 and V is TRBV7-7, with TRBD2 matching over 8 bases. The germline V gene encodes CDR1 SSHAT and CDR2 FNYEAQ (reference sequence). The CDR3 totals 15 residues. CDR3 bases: TGTGCTAGCAGCCCGGAGCGGGAGTGGACCGGGGAGCTGTTTTTT. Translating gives CASSPEREWTGELFF.

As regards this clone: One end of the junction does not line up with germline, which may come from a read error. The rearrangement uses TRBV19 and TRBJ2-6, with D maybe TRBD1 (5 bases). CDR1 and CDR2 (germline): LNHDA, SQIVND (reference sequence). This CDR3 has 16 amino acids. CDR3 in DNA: TGTGCCAGTAGCCACCGGACGGTCTCTGGGGCCAACGTGCTGACTTTC. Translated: CASSHRTVSGANVLTF.

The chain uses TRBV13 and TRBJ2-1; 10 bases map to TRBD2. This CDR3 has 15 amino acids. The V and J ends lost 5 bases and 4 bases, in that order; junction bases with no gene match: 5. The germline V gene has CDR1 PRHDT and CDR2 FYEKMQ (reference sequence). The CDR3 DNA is TGTGCCAGCAGCCCAGGACTAGCGGAGTACAATGAGCAGTTCTTC. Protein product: CASSPGLAEYNEQFF.

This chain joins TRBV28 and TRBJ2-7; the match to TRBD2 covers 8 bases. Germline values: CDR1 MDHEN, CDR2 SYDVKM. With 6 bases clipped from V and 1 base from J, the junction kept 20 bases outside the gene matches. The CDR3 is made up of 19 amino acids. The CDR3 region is CASRSSWGTSREESYEQYF. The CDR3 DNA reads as TGTGCCAGCAGATCCTCCTGGGGGACTAGTAGGGAGGAATCCTACGAGCAGTACTTC.

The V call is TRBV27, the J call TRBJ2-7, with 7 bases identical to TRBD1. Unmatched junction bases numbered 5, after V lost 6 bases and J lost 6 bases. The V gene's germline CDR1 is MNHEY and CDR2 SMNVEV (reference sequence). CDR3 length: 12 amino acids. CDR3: CASSPDRVEQYF. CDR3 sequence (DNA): TGTGCCAGCAGCCCCGACAGGGTCGAGCAGTACTTC.

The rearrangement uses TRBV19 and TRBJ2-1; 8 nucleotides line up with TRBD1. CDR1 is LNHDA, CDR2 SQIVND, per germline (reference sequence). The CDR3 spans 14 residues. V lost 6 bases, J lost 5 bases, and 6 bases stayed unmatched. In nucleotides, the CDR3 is TGTGCCAGTAGGTCCGGACAGGGAAACAATGAGCAGTTCTTC. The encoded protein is CASRSGQGNNEQFF.

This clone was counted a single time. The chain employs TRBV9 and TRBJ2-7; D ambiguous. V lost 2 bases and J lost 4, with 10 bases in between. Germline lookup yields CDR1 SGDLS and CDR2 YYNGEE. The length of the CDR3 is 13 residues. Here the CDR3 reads CASSVTPYYEQYF. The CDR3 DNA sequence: TGTGCCAGCAGCGTGACACCATATTACGAGCAGTACTTC.

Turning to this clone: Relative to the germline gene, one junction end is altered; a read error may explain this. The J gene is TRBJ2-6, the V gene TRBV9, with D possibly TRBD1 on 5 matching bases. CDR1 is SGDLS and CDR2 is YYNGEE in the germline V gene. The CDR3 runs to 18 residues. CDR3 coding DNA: TGTGCCAGCAGCCCCCGAGGTATCTTGAGCTCTGGGGCCAACGTGCTGACTTTC. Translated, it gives CASSPRGILSSGANVLTF.

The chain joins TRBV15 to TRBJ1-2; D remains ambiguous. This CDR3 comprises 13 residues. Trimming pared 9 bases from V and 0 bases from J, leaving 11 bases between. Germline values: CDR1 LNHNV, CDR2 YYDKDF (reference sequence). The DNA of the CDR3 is TGTGCCACGAGGAGGGAAGCTAACTATGGCTACACCTTC. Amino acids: CATRREANYGYTF.

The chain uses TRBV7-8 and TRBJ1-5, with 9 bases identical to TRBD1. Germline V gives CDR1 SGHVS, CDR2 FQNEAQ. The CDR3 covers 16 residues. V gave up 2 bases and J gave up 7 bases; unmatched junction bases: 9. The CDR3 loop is CASSLLPGQGGQPQHF. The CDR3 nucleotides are TGTGCCAGCAGCTTACTACCGGGACAGGGTGGACAGCCCCAGCATTTT.

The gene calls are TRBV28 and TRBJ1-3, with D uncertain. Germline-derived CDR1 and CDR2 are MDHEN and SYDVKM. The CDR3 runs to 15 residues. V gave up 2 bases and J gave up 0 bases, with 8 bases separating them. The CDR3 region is CASSLTQPSGNTIYF. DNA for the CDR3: TGTGCCAGCAGTTTAACACAGCCCTCTGGAAACACCATATATTTT.

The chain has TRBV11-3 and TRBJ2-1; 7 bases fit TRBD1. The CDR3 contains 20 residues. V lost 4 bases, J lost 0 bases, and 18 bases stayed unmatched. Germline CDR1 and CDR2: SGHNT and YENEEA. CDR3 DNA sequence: TGTGCCAGCAGCTCGGGACAGTTCTTTGTATTTACCAGCTCCTACAATGAGCAGTTCTTC. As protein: CASSSGQFFVFTSSYNEQFF.

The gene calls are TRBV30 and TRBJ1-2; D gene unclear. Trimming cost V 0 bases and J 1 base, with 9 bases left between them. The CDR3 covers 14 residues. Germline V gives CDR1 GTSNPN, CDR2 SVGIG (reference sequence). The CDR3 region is CAWSVRGNNYGYTF. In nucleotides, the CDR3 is TGTGCCTGGAGTGTGCGAGGGAATAACTATGGCTACACCTTC.

CDR3 in amino acids: CAISESTGAVNTEAFF. The CDR3 bases are TGTGCCATCAGTGAGTCGACAGGGGCGGTGAACACTGAAGCTTTCTTT. The chain combines TRBV10-3 with TRBJ1-1; TRBD1 matches 8 bases. J gave up 0 bases and V 0 bases, and 3 bases lay outside the gene matches. Germline CDR1 ENHRY, CDR2 SYGVKD. The CDR3 spans 16 residues.

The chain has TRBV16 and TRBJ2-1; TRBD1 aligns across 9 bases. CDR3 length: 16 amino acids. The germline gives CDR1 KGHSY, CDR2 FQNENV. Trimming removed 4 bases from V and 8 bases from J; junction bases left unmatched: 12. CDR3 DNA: TGTGCCAGCAGCCCACTGAGGGACAGGGTAAGGGATGAGCAGTTCTTC. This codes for CASSPLRDRVRDEQFF. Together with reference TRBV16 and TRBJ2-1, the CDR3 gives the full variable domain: GEEVAQTPKHLVRGEGQKAKLYCAPIKGHSYVFWYQQVLKNEFKFLISFQNENVFDETGMPKERFSAKCLPNSPCSLEIQATKLEDSAVYFCASSPLRDRVRDEQFFGPGTRLTVL.

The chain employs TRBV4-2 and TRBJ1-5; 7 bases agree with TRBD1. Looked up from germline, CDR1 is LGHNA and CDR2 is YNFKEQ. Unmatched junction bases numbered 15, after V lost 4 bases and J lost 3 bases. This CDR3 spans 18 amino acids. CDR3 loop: CASSPTSTGPTNNQPQHF. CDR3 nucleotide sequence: TGTGCCAGCAGCCCAACCTCGACAGGGCCAACCAACAATCAGCCCCAGCATTTT.

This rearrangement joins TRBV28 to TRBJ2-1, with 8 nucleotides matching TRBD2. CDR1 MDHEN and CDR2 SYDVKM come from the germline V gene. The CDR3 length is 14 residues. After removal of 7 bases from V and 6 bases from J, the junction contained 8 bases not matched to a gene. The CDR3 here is CASNSLAGSNEQFF. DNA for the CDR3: TGTGCCAGCAATAGCCTAGCGGGCTCCAATGAGCAGTTCTTC.

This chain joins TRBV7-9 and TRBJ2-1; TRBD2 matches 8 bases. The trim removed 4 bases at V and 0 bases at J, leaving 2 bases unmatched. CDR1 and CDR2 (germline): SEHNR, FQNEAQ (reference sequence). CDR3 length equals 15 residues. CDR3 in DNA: TGTGCCAGCAGCTCCCTAGCGGGCTCCTACAATGAGCAGTTCTTC. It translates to CASSSLAGSYNEQFF. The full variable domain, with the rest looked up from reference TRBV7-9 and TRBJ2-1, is DTGVSQNPRHKITKRGQNVTFRCDPISEHNRLYWYRQTLGQGPEFLTYFQNEAQLEKSRLLSDRFSAERPKGSFSTLEIQRTEQGDSAMYLCASSSLAGSYNEQFFGPGTRLTVL.

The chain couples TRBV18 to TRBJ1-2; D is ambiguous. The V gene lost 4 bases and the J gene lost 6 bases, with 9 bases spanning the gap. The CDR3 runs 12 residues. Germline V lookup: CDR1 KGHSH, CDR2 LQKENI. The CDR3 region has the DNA TGTGCCAGCTCACAAAAAGGAGATGGCTACACCTTC. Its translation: CASSQKGDGYTF.

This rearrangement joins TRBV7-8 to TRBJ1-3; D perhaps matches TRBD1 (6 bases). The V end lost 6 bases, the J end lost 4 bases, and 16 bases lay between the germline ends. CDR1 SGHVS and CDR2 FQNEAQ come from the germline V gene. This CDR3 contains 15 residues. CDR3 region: CASSRQTGYGNTIYF. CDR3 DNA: TGTGCCAGCAGTCGACAGACAGGTTACGGAAACACCATATATTTT.